A selection of T cell receptor beta chains follows, all from one sample in a study of immune reconstitution after stem cell transplant in scleroderma. TCRdb re-called the RT-PCR reads through MiXCR, storing one row per CDR3 protein. Seen here are thousands of distinct CDR3 sequences, just under 6.5% observed once, and the top ten hold around a quarter. The sample was collected before or after autologous hematopoietic stem cell transplantation (not recorded which). These TCRs come from a female donor with systemic sclerosis. CDR3s include the opening cysteine and the closing phenylalanine or tryptophan. The D gene is left open where the match is weak. Clone size reads once, few, many, or a class if the clone is expanded.

>TRBD2|medium-sized|TRBJ2-1|TRBV27
CASSPSGLAYTYNEQFF
TGTGCCAGCAGCCCTTCGGGACTAGCGTACACCTACAATGAGCAGTTCTTC
>TRBD1|few|TRBJ1-2|TRBV6-2/TRBV6-3
CASSSPPRDRPNYGYTF
TGTGCCAGCAGTTCCCCCCCTCGGGACAGACCTAACTATGGCTACACCTTC
>TRBD2|medium-sized|TRBJ2-5|TRBV7-9
CASSLWLAGSQETQYF
TGTGCCAGCAGCTTATGGCTAGCGGGGAGTCAAGAGACCCAGTACTTC
>TRBD1|medium-sized|TRBJ2-7|TRBV6-5
CACGQELSYEQYF
TGTGCCTGCGGACAGGAGCTCTCCTACGAGCAGTACTTC
>.|large|TRBJ2-7|TRBV7-8
CASSYRIAYEQYF
TGTGCCAGCAGCTACCGGATTGCCTACGAGCAGTACTTC
>TRBD2|medium-sized|TRBJ2-7|TRBV6-5
CASSHGLAGIEGLYEQYF
TGTGCCAGCAGCCATGGACTAGCGGGGATCGAGGGGCTTTACGAGCAGTACTTC
>.|few|TRBJ2-2|TRBV5-1
CASSLNGGEVTGELFF
TGCGCCAGCAGCTTGAATGGGGGCGAGGTCACCGGGGAGCTGTTTTTT
>.|few|TRBJ2-1|TRBV5-1
CASSLSGETYNEQFF
TGCGCCAGCAGCTTGTCAGGGGAGACCTACAATGAGCAGTTCTTC
>.|few|TRBJ2-2|TRBV3-1
CASSLGERNTGELFF
TGTGCCAGCAGCCTTGGTGAACGAAACACCGGGGAGCTGTTTTTT
>.|medium-sized|TRBJ2-7|TRBV6-2/TRBV6-3
CASSYSRYEQYF
TGTGCCAGCAGTTACTCTCGATACGAGCAGTACTTC
>.|medium-sized|TRBJ1-4|TRBV7-2
CASSLVRGQGNEKLFF
TGTGCCAGCAGCTTAGTCCGGGGGCAGGGGAATGAAAAACTGTTTTTT
>TRBD1|medium-sized|TRBJ1-2|TRBV28
CASSQGQGVHYGYTF
TGTGCCAGCAGTCAAGGACAGGGGGTTCACTATGGCTACACCTTC
>.|medium-sized|TRBJ2-5|TRBV7-9
CASSPDIGETQYF
TGTGCCAGCAGCCCAGACATTGGGGAGACCCAGTACTTC
>TRBD1|medium-sized|TRBJ1-2|TRBV13
CASSLDPTGHTF
TGTGCCAGCAGCTTAGACCCGACAGGGCACACCTTC
>TRBD1|medium-sized|TRBJ1-2|TRBV12-3/TRBV12-4
CASSSRTGSYGYTF
TGTGCCAGCAGTTCCCGGACAGGTTCCTATGGCTACACCTTC